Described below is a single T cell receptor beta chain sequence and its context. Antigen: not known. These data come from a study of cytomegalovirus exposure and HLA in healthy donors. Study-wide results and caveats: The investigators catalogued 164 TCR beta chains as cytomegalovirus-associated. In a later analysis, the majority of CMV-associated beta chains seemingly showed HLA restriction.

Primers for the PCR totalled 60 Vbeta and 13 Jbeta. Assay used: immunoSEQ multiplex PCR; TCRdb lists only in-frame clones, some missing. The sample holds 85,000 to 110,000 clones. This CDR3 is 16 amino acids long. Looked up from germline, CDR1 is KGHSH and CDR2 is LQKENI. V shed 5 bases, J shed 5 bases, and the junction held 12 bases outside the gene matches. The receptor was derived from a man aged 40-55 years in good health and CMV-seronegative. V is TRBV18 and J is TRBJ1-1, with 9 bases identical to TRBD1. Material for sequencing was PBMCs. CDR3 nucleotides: TGTGCCAGCTCATCTACCGGGACAGGGAAAGGAACTGAAGCTTTCTTT. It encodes CASSSTGTGKGTEAFF.